This record concerns one TCR beta chain sequence. What it recognizes is unknown. This sample is drawn from a study of long-term antiretroviral therapy in people with HIV. General study points: Despite increasing after ART, diversity remained lower than that of transplant donor controls.

Sequencing relied on immunoSEQ assay v3.0, run at survey level. Measured with immunoSEQ multiplex PCR; TCRdb has only the in-frame clones, and not every one. Among tens of thousands of clones listed, under 90% were seen once. The sample was unsorted PBMCs, taken 4.8 years after starting antiretroviral therapy. The receptor was derived from a man between 40 and 49 years old with HIV.

CDR3 amino acids: CATSRELAGGLRFF. CDR3 DNA: TGTGCCACCAGCAGAGAACTAGCGGGGGGCCTGCGGTTCTTC. The chain links TRBV15 to TRBJ2-1, with 12 bases that match TRBD2. V dropped 0 bases and J dropped 15; count of bases not matched to a gene: 6. Germline lookup yields CDR1 LNHNV and CDR2 YYDKDF (reference sequence). CDR3 length: 14 amino acids. The full variable domain, with the rest looked up from reference TRBV15 and TRBJ2-1, is DAMVIQNPRYQVTQFGKPVTLSCSQTLNHNVMYWYQQKSSQAPKLLFHYYDKDFNNEADTPDNFQSRRPNTSFCFLDIRSPGLGDTAMYLCATSRELAGGLRFFGPGTRLTVL.